This T cell receptor beta chain originates from a study of T cells after posttransplantation cyclophosphamide. This clone occurred many times. TCRdb's table, derived via immunoSEQ multiplex PCR, lists solely in-frame clones and lacks some. Listed for the sample are over 20,000 clones, none seen a single time. Between the trimmed V and J ends, which lost 6 bases and 4 bases, there was a span of 10 bases. The V gene's germline CDR1 is SEHNR and CDR2 FQNEAQ (reference sequence). The CDR3 is made up of 13 amino acids. The specimen sequenced was PBMCs. The receptor's source is a man between 50 and 59 years old in good health, CMV-negative, and a related stem cell transplant donor. J is TRBJ1-5 and V is TRBV7-9; D is perhaps TRBD1 (5 bases). The CDR3 loop is CASSKQENQPQHF. In nucleotides, the CDR3 is TGTGCCAGCAGTAAACAGGAAAATCAGCCCCAGCATTTT.